Listed below are T cell receptor beta chains from one sample, sequenced in a study of blood T cell repertoires in COVID-19. TCRdb's table, derived via immunoSEQ multiplex PCR, lists solely in-frame clones and lacks some. Among some 120,000 clones, over 80% were seen once, and the ten largest hold 15% to 20%. Specimen: PBMCs or T cells enriched from blood (not recorded which). All receptors come from a man aged 25-40 years who had recovered from COVID-19. Each CDR3 is given with its conserved first and last residue. The D gene is left open where the match is weak. Not all rows give a size; the values are once, few, many and, for expanded clones, a class.

J: TRBJ2-1
D: -
V: TRBV9
size: -
CDR3: CASSVDRAGYNEQFF
DNA: TGTGCCAGCAGCGTAGACAGGGCGGGCTACAATGAGCAGTTCTTC

J: TRBJ1-1
D: TRBD1
V: TRBV7-3
size: -
CDR3: CASSSTGGAGTEAFF
DNA: TGTGCCAGCAGCTCCACAGGGGGCGCAGGCACTGAAGCTTTCTTT

J: TRBJ2-1
D: -
V: TRBV15
size: once
CDR3: CATKQGNEQFF
DNA: TGTGCCACCAAACAGGGCAATGAGCAGTTCTTC

J: TRBJ1-2
D: TRBD1
V: TRBV2
size: once
CDR3: CASSSSGTGGGYGYTF
DNA: TGTGCCAGCAGTAGCTCCGGGACAGGGGGCGGCTATGGCTACACCTTC

J: TRBJ2-3
D: -
V: TRBV11-2
size: -
CDR3: CASLGLLSGDTQYF
DNA: TGTGCCAGTCTGGGACTCCTTAGTGGAGATACGCAGTATTTT

J: TRBJ2-1
D: -
V: TRBV5-3
size: -
CDR3: CVRSVLGGSNNEQFF
DNA: TGTGTCAGAAGCGTCTTAGGAGGGAGCAACAATGAGCAGTTCTTC

J: TRBJ2-5
D: -
V: TRBV18
size: -
CDR3: CASSPTGSGTQYF
DNA: TGTGCCAGCTCACCCACAGGGAGTGGGACCCAGTACTTC

J: TRBJ2-7
D: -
V: TRBV21-1
size: -
CDR3: CASSKVGKRGSYEQYF
DNA: TGTGCCAGCAGCAAAGTAGGCAAGCGGGGGTCCTACGAGCAGTACTTC

J: TRBJ1-5
D: -
V: TRBV6-5
size: -
CDR3: CASNIGQRGNQPQHF
DNA: TGTGCCAGCAATATAGGACAGCGGGGGAATCAGCCCCAGCATTTT

J: TRBJ1-3
D: TRBD1
V: TRBV2
size: -
CDR3: CASSWTGAGNTIYF
DNA: TGTGCCAGCAGCTGGACAGGGGCTGGAAACACCATATATTTT

J: TRBJ2-4
D: -
V: TRBV6-1
size: -
CDR3: CASSERRGSGIQYF
DNA: TGTGCCAGCAGTGAACGGCGGGGATCAGGCATTCAGTACTTC

J: TRBJ2-7
D: TRBD2
V: TRBV19
size: -
CDR3: CASSIASGRAGYEQYF
DNA: TGTGCCAGTAGTATTGCTAGCGGGAGGGCCGGGTACGAGCAGTACTTC

J: TRBJ2-2
D: TRBD1
V: TRBV2
size: -
CDR3: CASTKGTANTGELFF
DNA: TGTGCCAGCACCAAGGGGACAGCGAACACCGGGGAGCTGTTTTTT

J: TRBJ1-6
D: TRBD1
V: TRBV12-5
size: -
CDR3: CASGLRGIGGPENSPLHF
DNA: TGTGCTAGTGGTTTGAGGGGCATAGGGGGCCCGGAGAATTCACCCCTCCACTTT

J: TRBJ2-3
D: TRBD2
V: TRBV5-1
size: -
CDR3: CASSQRGPSTDTQYF
DNA: TGCGCCAGCAGCCAGCGGGGGCCGAGCACAGATACGCAGTATTTT

J: TRBJ1-5
D: -
V: TRBV2
size: -
CDR3: CASSESSSNQPQHF
DNA: TGTGCCAGCAGTGAATCCTCTAGCAATCAGCCCCAGCATTTT

J: TRBJ2-4
D: -
V: TRBV11-1
size: -
CDR3: CASSLKGSKNIQYF
DNA: TGTGCCAGCAGCTTAAAGGGGTCCAAAAACATTCAGTACTTC

J: TRBJ1-2
D: TRBD1
V: TRBV3-1/TRBV3-2
size: -
CDR3: CASSTGALGGYTF
DNA: TGTGCCAGCAGCACAGGGGCACTCGGTGGCTACACCTTC

J: TRBJ2-5
D: -
V: TRBV7-9
size: few
CDR3: CASSPQLGADQETQYF
DNA: TGTGCCAGCAGCCCACAGCTTGGGGCGGACCAAGAGACCCAGTACTTC

J: TRBJ1-5
D: TRBD1
V: TRBV6-5
size: -
CDR3: CASSYSTGGNQPQHF
DNA: TGTGCCAGCAGTTACTCGACAGGGGGCAATCAGCCCCAGCATTTT

J: TRBJ2-1
D: TRBD1
V: TRBV19
size: -
CDR3: CASSIGTGVNEQFF
DNA: TGTGCCAGTAGTATCGGGACAGGGGTCAATGAGCAGTTCTTC

J: TRBJ1-2
D: -
V: TRBV5-5
size: few
CDR3: CASSPDGGGYGYTF
DNA: TGTGCCAGCAGCCCGGACGGTGGAGGGTATGGCTACACCTTC

J: TRBJ2-7
D: -
V: TRBV13
size: -
CDR3: CASSPRVASYEQYF
DNA: TGTGCCAGCAGCCCCCGGGTCGCTTCCTACGAGCAGTACTTC

J: TRBJ2-1
D: -
V: TRBV3-1/TRBV3-2
size: -
CDR3: CASSQGVGNEQFF
DNA: TGTGCCAGCAGCCAGGGAGTTGGGAATGAGCAGTTCTTC

J: TRBJ2-1
D: -
V: TRBV27
size: -
CDR3: CASSLGRYNEQFF
DNA: TGTGCCAGCAGTTTAGGCAGATACAATGAGCAGTTCTTC

J: TRBJ1-6
D: TRBD1
V: TRBV27
size: -
CDR3: CASSSGTGGSPLHF
DNA: TGTGCCAGCAGTTCCGGGACAGGGGGTTCACCCCTCCACTTT

J: TRBJ1-4
D: -
V: TRBV10-2
size: -
CDR3: CASGGGLETNEKLFF
DNA: TGCGCCAGCGGGGGAGGGTTGGAGACTAATGAAAAACTGTTTTTT

J: TRBJ2-7
D: -
V: TRBV11-1
size: -
CDR3: CASRRQINIAEQYF
DNA: TGTGCCAGCAGGCGACAAATTAATATCGCCGAGCAGTACTTC

J: TRBJ2-7
D: -
V: TRBV11-2
size: -
CDR3: CASSSPSDGRGEQYF
DNA: TGTGCCAGCAGCTCCCCCTCGGACGGGAGAGGGGAGCAGTACTTC

J: TRBJ2-1
D: -
V: TRBV18
size: -
CDR3: CASSRDTSYNEQFF
DNA: TGTGCCAGCTCTCGGGACACCTCCTACAATGAGCAGTTCTTC

J: TRBJ2-5
D: TRBD2
V: TRBV4-1
size: few
CDR3: CASSRLAGPFEDQYF
DNA: TGCGCCAGCAGTAGACTAGCGGGTCCTTTCGAGGACCAGTACTTC

J: TRBJ2-1
D: TRBD2
V: TRBV9
size: -
CDR3: CASSVASGRAMYNEQFF
DNA: TGTGCCAGCAGCGTAGCGAGCGGGAGGGCCATGTACAATGAGCAGTTCTTC

J: TRBJ1-4
D: TRBD1
V: TRBV10-3
size: -
CDR3: CAISASGQGVDEKLFF
DNA: TGTGCCATCAGTGCTTCGGGACAGGGGGTAGATGAAAAACTGTTTTTT

J: TRBJ1-6
D: TRBD1
V: TRBV18
size: -
CDR3: CASSPPGGQGALHF
DNA: TGTGCCAGCTCACCACCGGGAGGACAGGGGGCCCTCCACTTT

J: TRBJ2-5
D: -
V: TRBV10-1
size: -
CDR3: CASSARVQETQYF
DNA: TGCGCCAGCAGTGCCAGGGTCCAAGAGACCCAGTACTTC

J: TRBJ2-4
D: -
V: TRBV4-1
size: -
CDR3: CASSQEGQSTLAKNIQYF
DNA: TGCGCCAGCAGCCAAGAAGGACAGAGCACGCTAGCCAAAAACATTCAGTACTTC

J: TRBJ1-1
D: TRBD1
V: TRBV11-1
size: once
CDR3: CASSFGDREENTEAFF
DNA: TGTGCCAGCAGCTTTGGAGACAGGGAGGAGAACACTGAAGCTTTCTTT

J: TRBJ2-3
D: TRBD2
V: TRBV30
size: -
CDR3: CAWTRNLAGRTDTQYF
DNA: TGTGCCTGGACGAGAAATCTAGCGGGCCGCACAGATACGCAGTATTTT

J: TRBJ1-1
D: -
V: TRBV7-8
size: -
CDR3: CASRSTGTQPTEAFF
DNA: TGTGCCAGCAGATCTACCGGGACACAACCCACTGAAGCTTTCTTT

J: TRBJ1-1
D: -
V: TRBV6-4
size: once
CDR3: CASSDGSRAFF
DNA: TGTGCCAGCAGTGATGGGAGTAGGGCTTTCTTT

J: TRBJ2-5
D: -
V: TRBV5-6
size: -
CDR3: CASSLGSGKIQETQYF
DNA: TGTGCCAGCAGCTTGGGGTCAGGGAAGATCCAAGAGACCCAGTACTTC

J: TRBJ2-2
D: -
V: TRBV6-5
size: once
CDR3: CASSLWSGLPGGELFF
DNA: TGTGCCAGCAGTTTATGGTCGGGACTCCCTGGAGGGGAACTGTTTTTT

J: TRBJ2-1
D: TRBD1
V: TRBV18
size: -
CDR3: CASSPAGQGAMGNEQFF
DNA: TGTGCCAGCTCACCAGCGGGACAGGGGGCGATGGGCAATGAGCAGTTCTTC

J: TRBJ1-4
D: -
V: TRBV11-2
size: -
CDR3: CASSLAQGMDEKLFF
DNA: TGTGCCAGCAGCTTAGCACAGGGCATGGATGAAAAACTGTTTTTT

J: TRBJ2-7
D: -
V: TRBV21-1
size: -
CDR3: CASSKNPTGDRFYEQYF
DNA: TGTGCCAGCAGCAAAAACCCGACAGGCGATAGATTCTACGAGCAGTACTTC

J: TRBJ1-4
D: -
V: TRBV9
size: once
CDR3: CASSARGSINEKLFF
DNA: TGTGCCAGCAGCGCCCGGGGGTCTATTAATGAAAAACTGTTTTTT

J: TRBJ1-5
D: -
V: TRBV4-1
size: -
CDR3: CASSQGNSNQPQHF
DNA: TGCGCCAGCAGCCAAGGTAATAGCAATCAGCCCCAGCATTTT

J: TRBJ2-7
D: TRBD1
V: TRBV3-1/TRBV3-2
size: -
CDR3: CASSPSGTGLSYEQYF
DNA: TGTGCCAGCAGCCCGAGTGGGACAGGGCTCTCCTACGAGCAGTACTTC

J: TRBJ2-1
D: TRBD1
V: TRBV9
size: -
CDR3: CASSVLDRGTGEQFF
DNA: TGTGCCAGCAGCGTACTAGACAGGGGGACGGGTGAGCAGTTCTTC

J: TRBJ2-1
D: TRBD1
V: TRBV10-3
size: -
CDR3: CAISKQGAFNEQFF
DNA: TGTGCCATCAGCAAACAGGGGGCCTTCAATGAGCAGTTCTTC